These 3 T cell receptor beta chains were all obtained from the same sample, sequenced in a study of blood T cells in healthy people across ages. The use of a sample-barcoded 5' primer and a J-beta primer mix characterized a second PCR of about 6 to 12 cycles. TCRdb used MiXCR to reprocess the 5' RACE reads, holding one entry per CDR3 protein. Found here are about 1.6 million distinct CDR3 sequences, 34% of them singletons; the top ten hold approximately 10%. Sequencing was done on a sample of blood. These receptors originate from a woman in her 30s in good health.

The table lists this clonotype with a few counts. This CDR3 reads CASSLDSPTSGRVSEQYF. CDR3 DNA sequence: TGTGCCAGCAGCTTAGATAGCCCGACTAGCGGGAGGGTCAGCGAGCAGTACTTC. This chain connects TRBV11-2 to TRBJ2-7; 14 positions match TRBD2. V shed 0 bases, J shed 6 bases, and the junction held 10 bases outside the gene matches. Germline V lookup: CDR1 SGHAT, CDR2 FQNNGV. This CDR3 region has 18 residues.

The J gene is TRBJ2-7, the V gene TRBV28; D gene unclear. Trimming took 2 bases from V and 9 from J, leaving 11 bases between them. Germline V gene sequence: CDR1 MDHEN, CDR2 SYDVKM. The CDR3 covers 12 residues. CDR3 sequence (DNA): TGTGCCAGCAGTTTAGGCAGACGATCGCAGTACTTC. Protein sequence: CASSLGRRSQYF.

This clonotype has only a few counts. The chain uses TRBV12-3 or TRBV12-4 and TRBJ1-1, with 7 bases that match TRBD1. The CDR3 has 13 amino acids. V was pared by 6 bases and J by 8 bases, with 9 bases of the junction left unmatched. CDR3 in DNA: TGTGCCAGCAGAATGATAGGGGGCGGGGAAGCTTTCTTT. It translates to CASRMIGGGEAFF.